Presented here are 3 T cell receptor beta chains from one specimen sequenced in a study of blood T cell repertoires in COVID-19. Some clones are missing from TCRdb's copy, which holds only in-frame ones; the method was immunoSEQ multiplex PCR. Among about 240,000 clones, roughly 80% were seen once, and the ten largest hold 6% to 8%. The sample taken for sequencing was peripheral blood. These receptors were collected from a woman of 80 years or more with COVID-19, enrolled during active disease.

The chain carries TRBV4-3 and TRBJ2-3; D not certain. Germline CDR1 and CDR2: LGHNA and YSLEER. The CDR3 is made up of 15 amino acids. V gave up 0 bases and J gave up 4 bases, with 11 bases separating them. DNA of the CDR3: TGCGCCAGCAGCCAAGATTGGCCGGGTCCAGATACGCAGTATTTT. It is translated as CASSQDWPGPDTQYF.

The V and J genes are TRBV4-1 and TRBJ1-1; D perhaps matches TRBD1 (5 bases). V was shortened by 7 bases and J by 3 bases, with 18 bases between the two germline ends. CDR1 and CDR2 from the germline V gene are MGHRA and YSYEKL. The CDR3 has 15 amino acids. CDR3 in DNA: TGCGCCAGCAAGGAGGGGCAAGGGGTGTACACTGAAGCTTTCTTT. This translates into CASKEGQGVYTEAFF.

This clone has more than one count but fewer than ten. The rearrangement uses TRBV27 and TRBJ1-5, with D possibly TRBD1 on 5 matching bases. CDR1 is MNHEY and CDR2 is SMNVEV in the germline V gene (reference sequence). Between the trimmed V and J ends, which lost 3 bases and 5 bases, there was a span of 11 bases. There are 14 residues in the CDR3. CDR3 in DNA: TGTGCCAGCAGTTTCAAGTCGGGGGATCAGCCCCAGCATTTT. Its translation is CASSFKSGDQPQHF.